Reported below is one T cell receptor beta chain. Its cognate antigen is unknown. This specimen belongs to a study of shared clonotypes between healthy human individuals. Overall study results and limits: Sharing across a few donors was seen in about 5% of naive CD4 clonotypes. Non-shared clonotypes showed lower generation probabilities than clonotypes common to all four donors.

This CDR3 has 16 residues. Trimming cost V 3 bases and J 1 base, with 13 bases left between them. The germline CDR1 and CDR2 sequences are SGHRS and YFSETQ. The input for sorted-subset replicate PCRs was around 200 ng DNA, around 27,000 T cell genomes. Here immunoSEQ multiplex PCR was the method, and the copy in TCRdb shows in-frame clones only, minus some. Among just over 2,000,000 clones listed, roughly 96% were seen once. The sequenced sample consisted of naive CD4+ T cells sorted from blood. Subset specified: CD45RA+ positively selected. The chain joins TRBV5-1 to TRBJ1-4; D is unresolved. The TCR originated in a man between 18 and 29 years old in good health. The DNA of the CDR3 is TGCGCCAGCAGCTCGACTAGTCTGGGAACTAATGAAAAACTGTTTTTT. This encodes CASSSTSLGTNEKLFF. Together with reference TRBV5-1 and TRBJ1-4, the CDR3 gives the full variable domain: KAGVTQTPRYLIKTRGQQVTLSCSPISGHRSVSWYQQTPGQGLQFLFEYFSETQRNKGNFPGRFSGRQFSNSRSEMNVSTLELGDSALYLCASSSTSLGTNEKLFFGSGTQLSVL.